This T cell receptor beta chain was retrieved from a study of technical replicates of blood from a few donors. Here immunoSEQ multiplex PCR was the method, and the copy in TCRdb shows in-frame clones only, minus some. The sample lists 91,000 or so clones, about 95% occurring once. Per germline, CDR1 MDHEN and CDR2 SYDVKM. V was pared by 7 bases and J by 2 bases, with 9 bases between. The CDR3 consists of 12 residues. This clonotype originated in a human donor in good health. Sequences were obtained from T cells isolated from PBMCs. The chain has TRBV28 and TRBJ2-7; D uncertain. The chain's CDR3 is CASKANTYEQYF. In nucleotides, the CDR3 is TGTGCCAGCAAAGCGAACACCTACGAGCAGTACTTC.